A single sample is the source of the 26 T cell receptor beta chains below, sequenced in a study of shared clonotypes between healthy human individuals. Sequenced by immunoSEQ multiplex PCR; TCRdb stores in-frame clones only, minus some. The data show more than 1 million clones, more than 75% seen once. The sequencing sample was made of memory CD4+ T cells from PBMCs. Subset noted: CD45RA-negative fraction. The receptors shown here come from a man between 18 and 29 years old in good health. Some clones in this sample may be carry-over from other donors' samples.

Remarks on this clone: With only one base between it and a far larger clone, this is likely a read error. V gene TRBV5-1 combines with J gene TRBJ1-2; unclear D gene. Trimming took 4 bases from V and 10 from J, leaving 17 bases between them. Looked up from germline, CDR1 is SGHRS and CDR2 is YFSETQ. There are 13 residues in the CDR3. The CDR3 spells CASSSTGLDDYTF. The DNA of the CDR3 is TGCGCCAGCAGCAGTACGGGGTTGGATGACTACACCTTC.

The V and J genes are TRBV5-1 and TRBJ2-3; perhaps TRBD1 as D (6 bases). The V gene lost 0 bases and the J gene lost 4 bases, with 12 bases spanning the gap. Germline CDR1 is SGHRS and CDR2 is YFSETQ. The CDR3 runs 15 residues. CDR3 DNA: TGCGCCAGCAGCTTGGCTGAGCAGGGGTCAGATACGCAGTATTTT. This translates into CASSLAEQGSDTQYF.

The chain joins TRBV5-4 to TRBJ2-2; TRBD2 is a possible D gene (5 bases). V lost 1 base and J lost 5, with 9 bases in between. Looked up from germline, CDR1 is SGHNT and CDR2 is YYREEE (reference sequence). This CDR3 region has 14 residues. CDR3 DNA sequence: TGTGCCAGCAGCTTGAATCGGGGTACCGGGGAGCTGTTTTTT. It translates to CASSLNRGTGELFF.

CDR3 bases: TGTGCCAGCAGCCAAGATATTAGCGGGAACAATGAGCAGTTCTTC. This gives the protein CASSQDISGNNEQFF. The chain joins TRBV4-2 to TRBJ2-1; 8 nucleotides align to TRBD2. Germline V lookup: CDR1 LGHNA, CDR2 YNFKEQ. The CDR3 spans 15 residues. The V and J ends lost 0 bases and 5 bases, in that order; junction bases with no gene match: 3.

J is TRBJ2-1 and V is TRBV19; D is perhaps TRBD1 (6 bases). The germline gives CDR1 LNHDA, CDR2 SQIVND (reference sequence). The CDR3 length is 15 residues. The germline V and J ends were trimmed by 1 base and 10 bases, with 17 bases remaining between them. The CDR3 loop is CASSIGATGPGEQFF. The CDR3 DNA follows: TGTGCCAGTAGTATAGGGGCCACAGGGCCCGGAGAGCAGTTCTTC.

This rearrangement joins TRBV6-4 to TRBJ1-2; no reliable D call. The CDR3 runs 15 residues. The germline V and J ends were trimmed by 6 bases and 4 bases, with 18 bases remaining between them. From germline, CDR1 is MRHNA and CDR2 SNTAGT. The CDR3 spells CASRVSHLQLYGYTF. DNA for the CDR3: TGTGCCAGCAGGGTCTCCCATCTCCAGCTCTATGGCTACACCTTC.

In its sample, this clone was seen once. The rearrangement links TRBV6-4 to TRBJ1-1; D unresolved. Trimming cost V 5 bases and J 3 bases, with 10 bases left between them. The CDR3 is 13 amino acids. From germline, CDR1 is MRHNA and CDR2 SNTAGT. The CDR3 reads CASSNEVYTEAFF. The CDR3 coding sequence is TGTGCCAGCAGTAACGAAGTGTACACTGAAGCTTTCTTT.

The V and J genes are TRBV5-8 and TRBJ2-1; D gene unclear. CDR1 SGHTS and CDR2 YDEGEE come from the germline V gene. Trimming removed 3 bases at V and 5 bases at J, with 3 bases between. This CDR3 has 11 amino acids. CDR3 nucleotides: TGTGCCAGCAGCTGGCACAATGAGCAGTTCTTC. It codes for CASSWHNEQFF.

As for this clone: Other DNA sequences in this specimen translate into the identical CDR3. The chain carries TRBV27 and TRBJ1-1; 7 nucleotides agree with TRBD1. Germline CDR1 reads MNHEY; CDR2 reads SMNVEV (reference sequence). There are 14 residues in the CDR3. Unmatched junction bases numbered 4, after V lost 5 bases and J lost 1 base. As DNA, the CDR3 is TGTGCCAGCAGTAGGGGACAGAAGAACACTGAAGCTTTCTTT. Translated, it gives CASSRGQKNTEAFF.

V is TRBV6-5 and J is TRBJ1-4; D ambiguous. The CDR3 loop spans 14 amino acids. Looked up from germline, CDR1 is MNHEY and CDR2 is SVGAGI. Trimming took off 5 bases at V and 7 bases at J, with 14 bases between the two ends. For the CDR3, the DNA is TGTGCCAGCAGTCCCTTGGGAGGGAGTGAAAAACTGTTTTTT. It codes for CASSPLGGSEKLFF.

The rearrangement uses TRBV5-4 and TRBJ1-2; no reliable D call. CDR3 size: 14 residues. CDR1 and CDR2 from the germline V gene are SGHNT and YYREEE (reference sequence). Trimming took off 7 bases at V and 6 bases at J, with 19 bases between the two ends. CDR3: CASSGRDRGNGYTF. Here the CDR3 DNA reads TGTGCCAGCTCTGGACGGGATCGGGGAAATGGCTACACCTTC.

The chain has TRBV30 and TRBJ2-5; D is uncertain. Trimming took off 0 bases at V and 7 bases at J, with 12 bases between the two ends. Germline loops: CDR1 GTSNPN, CDR2 SVGIG (reference sequence). The CDR3 sequence is 13 residues long. The chain's CDR3 is CAWSVVGSGTQYF. The CDR3 DNA reads TGTGCCTGGAGTGTAGTGGGTTCAGGGACCCAGTACTTC.

As DNA, the CDR3 is TGCGCCAGCAGCCAAGATCTGGGCGGGACATACAATGAGCAGTTCTTC. Translation gives CASSQDLGGTYNEQFF. The chain joins TRBV4-3 to TRBJ2-1; D may match TRBD1 or TRBD2 (6 bases each). V shed 0 bases and J shed 4 bases, with 13 bases lying between them. Per the germline V gene, CDR1 is LGHNA and CDR2 is YSLEER. The CDR3 sequence is 16 residues long.

V and J are TRBV4-3 and TRBJ2-2, with D possibly TRBD1 on 6 matching bases. This CDR3 is built from 16 residues. The V gene's germline CDR1 is LGHNA and CDR2 YSLEER. The V and J ends lost 0 bases and 3 bases respectively, with 11 bases between them. In DNA, the CDR3 is TGCGCCAGCAGCCAAGACCTAGCAGGGGACACCGGGGAGCTGTTTTTT. Translating it yields CASSQDLAGDTGELFF.

This clone has a handful of counts. The chain recombines TRBV28 with TRBJ2-7; 11 nucleotides line up with TRBD2. CDR3 size: 14 residues. Germline V gives CDR1 MDHEN, CDR2 SYDVKM. The J segment lost 4 bases and the V segment lost 5 bases, leaving 4 bases of the junction unmatched. For the CDR3, the DNA is TGTGCCAGCAGTCCTCTAGCGGGAGGTTACGAGCAGTACTTC. It specifies CASSPLAGGYEQYF. Full variable domain (missing parts from reference TRBV28 and TRBJ2-7): DVKVTQSSRYLVKRTGEKVFLECVQDMDHENMFWYRQDPGLGLRLIYFSYDVKMKEKGDIPEGYSVSREKKERFSLILESASTNQTSMYLCASSPLAGGYEQYFGPGTRLTVT.

The chain is built from TRBV7-3 and TRBJ2-3; D unresolved. This CDR3 region has 15 residues. Germline CDR1 reads SGHTA; CDR2 reads FQGTGA. The V end was cut by 1 base, the J end by 0 bases, with 8 bases between. CDR3 bases: TGTGCCAGCAGCTTAATACCCGGAAGCACAGATACGCAGTATTTT. It codes for CASSLIPGSTDTQYF. Looking up the rest from reference TRBV7-3 and TRBJ2-3 gives the full variable domain: GAGVSQTPSNKVTEKGKYVELRCDPISGHTALYWYRQSLGQGPEFLIYFQGTGAADDSGLPNDRFFAVRPEGSVSTLKIQRTERGDSAVYLCASSLIPGSTDTQYFGPGTRLTVL.

The chain carries TRBV18 and TRBJ2-7, with TRBD1 matching over 9 bases. V shed 6 bases, J shed 0 bases, and the junction held 6 bases outside the gene matches. Germline V CDR1 and CDR2: KGHSH, LQKENI. The CDR3 covers 15 residues. The CDR3 nucleotides read TGTGCCAGCTCGCCGGACAGGGGACGCTCCTACGAGCAGTACTTC. Its protein is CASSPDRGRSYEQYF.

For this clone: One end of the junction varies from germline; a read error may be responsible. V and J are TRBV7-9 and TRBJ2-7, with 9 bases that match TRBD1. The CDR3 loop spans 16 amino acids. Germline assignment: CDR1 SEHNR and CDR2 FQNEAQ (reference sequence). For the CDR3, the DNA is TGCGCCAGCAGCCAAGATTGGGACAGGGCCCCTTACGAGCAGTACTTC. This translates into CASSQDWDRAPYEQYF.

V usage is TRBV29-1 and J usage is TRBJ1-1; D call uncertain. CDR1 SQVTM and CDR2 ANQGSEA come from the germline V gene. The CDR3 has 15 residues. V dropped 3 bases and J dropped 1 base, with 15 bases sitting between them. The CDR3 is CSVDWEGNGNTEAFF. CDR3 in DNA: TGCAGCGTTGATTGGGAAGGGAACGGGAACACTGAAGCTTTCTTT.

The V call is TRBV4-3, the J call TRBJ2-7; D might be TRBD2 (5 bases). The length of the CDR3 is 13 residues. The germline V gene has CDR1 LGHNA and CDR2 YSLEER. With 5 bases removed from V and 5 bases from J, the gap between germline ends came to 13 bases. The CDR3 protein is CASSSKTRHEQYF. For the CDR3, the DNA is TGCGCCAGCAGCTCAAAAACTAGACACGAGCAGTACTTC.

The chain is built from TRBV5-6 and TRBJ2-1; TRBD2 agrees at 7 bases. The junction had 12 bases not matched to a gene; V was cut back by 0 bases and J by 0 bases. The germline V gene has CDR1 SGHDT and CDR2 YYEEEE. This CDR3 contains 19 residues. CDR3 sequence (DNA): TGTGCCAGCAGCTTGGTGCTAGCGGACCCCGTCTTCTCCTACAATGAGCAGTTCTTC. It codes for CASSLVLADPVFSYNEQFF.

The chain joins TRBV11-3 to TRBJ2-1; 12 nucleotides line up with TRBD2. The V and J ends lost 1 base and 8 bases, in that order; junction bases with no gene match: 9. Germline CDR1 SGHNT, CDR2 YENEEA. The CDR3 length is 17 residues. The CDR3 loop is CASSLGVTSGSFDEQFF. CDR3 sequence (DNA): TGTGCCAGCAGCTTAGGGGTGACTAGCGGGAGTTTCGATGAGCAGTTCTTC. The full variable domain, rest sourced from reference TRBV11-3 and TRBJ2-1, is EAGVVQSPRYKIIEKKQPVAFWCNPISGHNTLYWYLQNLGQGPELLIRYENEEAVDDSQLPKDRFSAERLKGVDSTLKIQPAELGDSAVYLCASSLGVTSGSFDEQFFGPGTRLTVL.

V and J are TRBV2 and TRBJ1-5; D is uncertain. CDR3 length: 15 amino acids. The germline V and J ends were trimmed by 8 bases and 4 bases, with 18 bases remaining between them. The germline V gene has CDR1 SNHLY and CDR2 FYNNEI. The CDR3 reads CASLLNGQTNQPQHF. The CDR3 DNA is TGTGCCAGCCTTCTAAATGGGCAGACTAATCAGCCCCAGCATTTT.

This sequence joins TRBV2 and TRBJ2-1, with TRBD2 identical over 8 bases. There are 15 residues in the CDR3. Germline CDR1 is SNHLY and CDR2 is FYNNEI. Trimming cost V 3 bases and J 5 bases; bases outside gene matches: 6. CDR3 nucleotides: TGTGCCAGCAGTGAGAGAGCGGGAGACCACAATGAGCAGTTCTTC. It translates to CASSERAGDHNEQFF.

The chain links TRBV18 to TRBJ2-7, with a weak D call TRBD2 (5 bases). The CDR3 runs to 14 residues. Trimming shortened V by 4 bases and J by 7 bases, and 17 bases separated the two germline ends. Looked up from germline, CDR1 is KGHSH and CDR2 is LQKENI. The CDR3 reads CASSHPAGTGEQYF. The CDR3 DNA is TGTGCCAGCTCACACCCCGCAGGTACGGGAGAGCAGTACTTC.

This chain uses TRBV11-2 with TRBJ1-2; 8 bases are shared with TRBD1. J gave up 8 bases and V 5 bases, and 13 bases lay outside the gene matches. The CDR3 sequence is 15 residues long. Per germline, CDR1 SGHAT and CDR2 FQNNGV. The CDR3 here is CASSPTAGQGLGYTF. The CDR3 region has the DNA TGTGCCAGCAGCCCAACCGCTGGACAGGGTCTAGGCTACACCTTC.